This record looks at one TCR beta chain sequence and its context. The entry originates in a study of shared clonotypes between healthy human individuals. Execution of the assay was at deep level. Genomic DNA per cell subset filled all wells of several immunoSEQ plates. Measured with immunoSEQ multiplex PCR; TCRdb has only the in-frame clones, and not every one. The table shows around 510,000 clones, with roughly four fifths occurring only once. Germline assignment: CDR1 SGHVS and CDR2 FNYEAQ. CDR3 size: 12 residues. The V end was cut by 3 bases, the J end by 6 bases, with 6 bases between. Healthy and HIV-negative, the adult donors had no recent acute infections or vaccinations. All participating donors were Caucasian adults from Nashville, Tennessee.

This chain links TRBV7-6 with TRBJ2-1, with D uncertain. The sequenced sample was PBMCs. The receptor comes from a woman in her 40s in good health. Some clones in this sample may be carry-over from other donors' samples. CDR3 region: CASSFSANEQFF. The CDR3 nucleotides read TGTGCCAGCAGCTTTAGTGCCAATGAGCAGTTCTTC.